The 6 T cell receptor beta chains reported below all come from one sample, sequenced in a study of blood T cells in healthy people across ages. Alongside a J-beta primer mix, a sample-barcoded 5' primer served in a second PCR lasting about 6 to 11 cycles. TCRdb used MiXCR to reprocess the 5' RACE reads, holding one entry per CDR3 protein. The table has around 1.5 million distinct CDR3 sequences, roughly 40% seen once. The sequenced sample consisted of blood. The receptor source for this set is a woman under 30 in good health.

The rearrangement joins TRBV5-1 to TRBJ2-5, with D tentatively TRBD1 (6 bases). TRBJ2-7 matches the DNA end more closely, so the J call is doubtful. The CDR3 sequence is 17 residues long. Germline values: CDR1 SGHRS, CDR2 YFSETQ. CDR3 protein: CASSPNWRQGIGGEQYF. The CDR3 DNA is TGCGCCAGCAGCCCAAACTGGCGGCAGGGGATAGGTGGCGAGCAGTACTTC.

The gene calls are TRBV9 and TRBJ2-7; tentative D call: TRBD1 (7 bases). The germline gives CDR1 SGDLS, CDR2 YYNGEE. The V gene lost 5 bases and the J gene lost 11 bases, with 17 bases spanning the gap. This CDR3 contains 12 residues. The CDR3 nucleotides are TGTGCCAGCAGTACCCAGGGGGGCCCGGAGTACTTC. Protein: CASSTQGGPEYF. Based on the CDR3 plus reference TRBV9 and TRBJ2-7, the full variable domain is DSGVTQTPKHLITATGQRVTLRCSPRSGDLSVYWYQQSLDQGLQFLIQYYNGEERAKGNILERFSAQQFPDLHSELNLSSLELGDSALYFCASSTQGGPEYFGPGTRLTVT.

The gene calls are TRBV3-1 and TRBJ1-2, with D unclear. V lost 0 bases to trimming and J lost 0 bases, with 8 bases between them. Germline V gene sequence: CDR1 LGHDT, CDR2 YNNKEL (reference sequence). This CDR3 comprises 15 residues. The CDR3 reads CASSQDLLSNYGYTF. The CDR3 DNA follows: TGTGCCAGCAGCCAAGATCTGCTTTCTAACTATGGCTACACCTTC.

This clonotype was counted only a few times. The chain uses TRBV10-3 and TRBJ1-2; D remains unclear. Between the trimmed V and J ends, which lost 3 bases and 3 bases, there was a span of 11 bases. CDR3 length: 14 amino acids. CDR1 is ENHRY and CDR2 is SYGVKD in the germline V gene. The CDR3 DNA sequence: TGTGCCATCAGTGATTCTGGCGGGGACTATGGCTACACCTTC. Translated: CAISDSGGDYGYTF.

The CDR3 spells CASSFGNPHVDEQFF. For the CDR3, the DNA is TGTGCCAGCAGTTTTGGCAATCCCCACGTGGATGAGCAGTTCTTC. This sequence joins TRBV27 and TRBJ2-1, with D unclear. The CDR3 runs to 15 residues. V dropped 3 bases and J dropped 8 bases, with 17 bases sitting between them. Germline V gene sequence: CDR1 MNHEY, CDR2 SMNVEV (reference sequence).

The V gene is TRBV20-1, the J gene TRBJ1-2; 7 bases are a match to TRBD1. The CDR3 totals 11 residues. Germline CDR1 is DFQATT and CDR2 is SNEGSKA (reference sequence). J lost 8 bases, V lost 4 bases, and 4 bases had no gene match. DNA of the CDR3: TGCAGTGCTACCGGACAGGACGGCTACACCTTC. Translation gives CSATGQDGYTF.